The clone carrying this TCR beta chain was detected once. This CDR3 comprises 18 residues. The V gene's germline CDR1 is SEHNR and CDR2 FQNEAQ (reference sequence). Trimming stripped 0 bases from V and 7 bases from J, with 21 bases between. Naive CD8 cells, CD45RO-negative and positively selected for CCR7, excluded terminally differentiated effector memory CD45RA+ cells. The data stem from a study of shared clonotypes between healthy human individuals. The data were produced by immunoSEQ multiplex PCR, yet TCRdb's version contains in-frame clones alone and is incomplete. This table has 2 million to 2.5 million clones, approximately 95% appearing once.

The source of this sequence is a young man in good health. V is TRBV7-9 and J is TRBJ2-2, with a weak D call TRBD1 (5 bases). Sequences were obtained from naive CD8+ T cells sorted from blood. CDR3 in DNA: TGTGCCAGCAGCTTAGCCCCAGGGTCCGGTTATGGCCTCGGGGAGCTGTTTTTT. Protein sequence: CASSLAPGSGYGLGELFF.